This T cell receptor (beta chain) was identified during a study of T-cell memory formation after mild COVID-19. Each CDR3 protein is one row after TCRdb ran MiXCR on the 5' RACE reads. The sample contains 540,000 or so distinct CDR3 sequences, just over 20% of which appear only once. The sequencing sample was made of PBMCs or a T cell subset sorted from them (not recorded which). This sequence originates from an adult woman who had mild COVID-19 (a few samples of this study predate the infection). Cell type and time point are not known.

The CDR3 here is CASSHQGVMNTEAFF. The CDR3 nucleotides read TGTGCCAGCAGCCACCAGGGGGTTATGAACACTGAAGCTTTCTTT. J is TRBJ1-1 and V is TRBV14, with TRBD1 identical over 7 bases. The CDR3 contains 15 residues. V lost 3 bases, J lost 0 bases, and 4 bases stayed unmatched. In germline, CDR1 is SGHDN, CDR2 FVKESK.